This T cell receptor (beta chain) stems from a study of blood T cell repertoires in COVID-19. Study background: Samples came from the United States, Italy and Spain, spanning acute and convalescent COVID-19.

In the original processing: Using reference gene primer amplification, nucleated cell counts were estimated. The table came from immunoSEQ multiplex PCR; TCRdb's copy has only in-frame clones and leaves some out. The DNA gave D and trimming, while V, J and clone size come from that table. The sample shows 180,000 or so clones, 70% to 90% of them seen only once. The J segment lost 3 bases and the V segment lost 5 bases, leaving 3 bases of the junction unmatched. Germline CDR1 SGHTA, CDR2 FQGNSA. The CDR3 consists of 13 residues. This sequence joins TRBV7-2 and TRBJ1-2, with 7 nucleotides matching TRBD1. This sequence originates from a man aged 60-69 years with acute or convalescent COVID-19. Sequencing used peripheral blood. The CDR3 sequence is CASSPGQYYGYTF. The CDR3 coding sequence is TGTGCCAGCAGCCCGGGACAGTACTATGGCTACACCTTC.